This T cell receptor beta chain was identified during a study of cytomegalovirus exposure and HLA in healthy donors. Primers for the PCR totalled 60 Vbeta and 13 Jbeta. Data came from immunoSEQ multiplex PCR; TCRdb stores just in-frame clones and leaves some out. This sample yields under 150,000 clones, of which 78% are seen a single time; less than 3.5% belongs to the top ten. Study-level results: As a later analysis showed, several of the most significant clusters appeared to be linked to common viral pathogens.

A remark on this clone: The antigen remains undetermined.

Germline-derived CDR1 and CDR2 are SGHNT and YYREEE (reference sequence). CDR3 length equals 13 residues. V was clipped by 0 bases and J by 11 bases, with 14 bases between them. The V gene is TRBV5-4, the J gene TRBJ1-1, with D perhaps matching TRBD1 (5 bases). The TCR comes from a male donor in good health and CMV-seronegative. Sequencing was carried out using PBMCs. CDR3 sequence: CASSLAPTDVAFF. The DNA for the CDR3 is TGTGCCAGCAGCTTGGCCCCGACAGATGTGGCTTTCTTT.